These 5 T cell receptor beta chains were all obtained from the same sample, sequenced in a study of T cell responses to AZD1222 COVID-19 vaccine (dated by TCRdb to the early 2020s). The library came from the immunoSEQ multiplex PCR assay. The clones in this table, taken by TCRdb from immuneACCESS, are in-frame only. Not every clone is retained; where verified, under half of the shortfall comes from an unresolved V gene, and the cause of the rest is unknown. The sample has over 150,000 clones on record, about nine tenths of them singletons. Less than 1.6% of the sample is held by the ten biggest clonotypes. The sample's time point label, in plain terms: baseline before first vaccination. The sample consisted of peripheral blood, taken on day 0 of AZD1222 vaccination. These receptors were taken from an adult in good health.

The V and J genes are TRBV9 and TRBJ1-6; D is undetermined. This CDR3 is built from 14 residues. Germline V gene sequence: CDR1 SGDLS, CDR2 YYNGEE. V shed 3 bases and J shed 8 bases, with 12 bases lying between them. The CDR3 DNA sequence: TGTGCCAGCAGCGAGACACTTGCCGATTCACCCCTCCACTTT. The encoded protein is CASSETLADSPLHF.

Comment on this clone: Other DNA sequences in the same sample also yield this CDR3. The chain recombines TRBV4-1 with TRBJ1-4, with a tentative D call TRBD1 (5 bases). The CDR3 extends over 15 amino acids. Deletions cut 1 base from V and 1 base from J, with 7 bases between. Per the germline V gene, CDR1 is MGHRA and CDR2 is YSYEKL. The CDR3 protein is CASSQVGGTNEKLFF. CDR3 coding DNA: TGCGCCAGCAGCCAAGTCGGGGGAACTAATGAAAAACTGTTTTTT.

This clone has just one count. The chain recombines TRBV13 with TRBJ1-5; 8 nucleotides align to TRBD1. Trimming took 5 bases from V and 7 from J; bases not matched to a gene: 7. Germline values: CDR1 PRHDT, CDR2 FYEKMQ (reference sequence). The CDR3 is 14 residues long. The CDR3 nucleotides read TGTGCCAGCAGCCTCGGGACAGGTGGGCAGCCCCAGCATTTT. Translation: CASSLGTGGQPQHF.

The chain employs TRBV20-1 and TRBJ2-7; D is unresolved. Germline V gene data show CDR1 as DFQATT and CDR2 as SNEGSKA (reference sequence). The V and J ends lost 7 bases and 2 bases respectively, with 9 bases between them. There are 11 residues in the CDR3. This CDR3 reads CSVSSTYEQYF. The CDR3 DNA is TGCAGTGTGTCATCGACCTACGAGCAGTACTTC.

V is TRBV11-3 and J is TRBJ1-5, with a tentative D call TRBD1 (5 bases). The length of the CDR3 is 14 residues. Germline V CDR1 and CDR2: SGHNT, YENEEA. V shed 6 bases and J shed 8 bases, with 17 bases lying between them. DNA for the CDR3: TGTGCCAGCAGTCAGGGAGGGGAAAATAAGCCCCAGCATTTT. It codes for CASSQGGENKPQHF.